The 3 T cell receptor beta chains below come from one sample, sequenced in a study of T cells in women clearing cervical HPV infection. TCRdb's copy holds only in-frame clones and misses some; the assay was immunoSEQ multiplex PCR. In total, the table holds 20,000 to 25,000 clones. The sequencing input was blood buffy coat. The receptors come from a woman between 18 and 70 years old with a cervical HPV16 infection that either progressed to CIN3+ or cleared (not recorded which).

As for this clone: Sequencing ends 3 residues short of the CDR3 end; the germline J gene provides the rest. This chain uses TRBV7-8 with TRBJ2-5, with a tentative D call TRBD1 (6 bases). The CDR3 consists of 16 residues. Per germline, CDR1 SGHVS and CDR2 FQNEAQ. V was trimmed by 3 bases and J by 1 base, leaving 15 bases between them. CDR3 DNA, as far as it was read: TGTGCCAGCAGCTTGACCCCCGGGACACTCCAAGAGACC. It specifies CASSLTPGTLQET. The full CDR3 sequence reads CASSLTPGTLQETQYF.

To note about this clone: The CDR3 end falls 3 residues outside the read, so it is completed with the germline J gene. The chain joins TRBV9 to TRBJ2-7; tentatively, D is TRBD2 (7 bases). Trimming removed 3 bases from V and 1 base from J, with 11 bases in between. The germline V gene has CDR1 SGDLS and CDR2 YYNGEE. The CDR3 length is 14 residues. The DNA read from the CDR3 is TGTGCCAGCAGCGCCGCGGGGGCTTCCTACGAG. Its translation: CASSAAGASYE. In full, the CDR3 reads CASSAAGASYEQYF. Using reference TRBV9 and TRBJ2-7 for the parts outside the CDR3, the full variable domain is DSGVTQTPKHLITATGQRVTLRCSPRSGDLSVYWYQQSLDQGLQFLIQYYNGEERAKGNILERFSAQQFPDLHSELNLSSLELGDSALYFCASSAAGASYEQYFGPGTRLTVT.

Concerning this clone itself: The read is 3 residues too short to cover the CDR3 end, so that end is filled in from the germline J gene. This chain joins TRBV20-1 and TRBJ2-1, with 11 bases that match TRBD2. Germline CDR1 reads DFQATT; CDR2 reads SNEGSKA (reference sequence). Losses at the gene ends were 5 bases for V and 2 bases for J; bases not matched to a gene: 8. CDR3 length: 16 amino acids. The sequenced CDR3 bases are TGCAGTGCTCGACTAGCGGGACGAACTACCTACAATGAG. Its translation is CSARLAGRTTYNE. The full CDR3 sequence reads CSARLAGRTTYNEQFF.